Shown below are 26 T cell receptor beta chains from a single sample sequenced in a study of blood T cell repertoires in COVID-19. Using immunoSEQ multiplex PCR, the repertoire was profiled, and TCRdb retains in-frame clones only, with some absent. Of some 250,000 clones in the sample, 81% were seen once. Sequences were obtained from peripheral blood. The receptors come from a woman aged 80 or older with acute or convalescent COVID-19.

V gene TRBV11-2 combines with J gene TRBJ1-1; 7 positions agree with TRBD1. CDR1 is SGHAT, CDR2 FQNNGV, per germline. This CDR3 spans 15 amino acids. The V gene end was trimmed by 4 bases and the J gene end by 5 bases; junction bases not matched to a gene: 10. In DNA, the CDR3 is TGTGCCAGCAGCTACCAAGGGGGCTTGAGGACTGAAGCTTTCTTT. As protein: CASSYQGGLRTEAFF.

This clone turned up a few times. V is TRBV7-9 and J is TRBJ2-3; TRBD2 matches at 13 bases. CDR1 SEHNR and CDR2 FQNEAQ come from the germline V gene (reference sequence). The CDR3 consists of 13 residues. The ends lost 5 bases at V and 11 bases at J; junction bases unmatched: 4. The CDR3 loop is CASSQGLAGVQYF. DNA of the CDR3: TGTGCCAGCAGCCAAGGACTAGCGGGGGTGCAGTATTTT.

The chain recombines TRBV29-1 with TRBJ1-5, with a weak D call TRBD1 (5 bases). The V gene's germline CDR1 is SQVTM and CDR2 ANQGSEA. The V and J ends lost 3 bases and 6 bases respectively, with 12 bases between them. This CDR3 has 13 amino acids. CDR3 protein: CSVDLGQGQPQHF. The DNA for the CDR3 is TGCAGCGTTGATCTGGGGCAGGGTCAGCCCCAGCATTTT. The full variable domain, rest sourced from reference TRBV29-1 and TRBJ1-5, is SAVISQKPSRDICQRGTSLTIQCQVDSQVTMMFWYRQQPGQSLTLIATANQGSEATYESGFVIDKFPISRPNLTFSTLTVSNMSPEDSSIYLCSVDLGQGQPQHFGDGTRLSIL.

This rearrangement joins TRBV29-1 to TRBJ2-7, with D possibly matching TRBD2 (6 bases). Germline CDR1 SQVTM, CDR2 ANQGSEA. The germline V and J ends were trimmed by 2 bases and 0 bases, with 20 bases remaining between them. There are 17 residues in the CDR3. DNA of the CDR3: TGCAGCGTTGAAAATACGATAGGGCAGGGAGGCTCCTACGAGCAGTACTTC. This codes for CSVENTIGQGGSYEQYF.

The J gene is TRBJ2-2, the V gene TRBV5-1; possible D gene TRBD1, 6 bases. Trimming took off 0 bases at V and 1 base at J, with 10 bases between the two ends. The CDR3 sequence is 16 residues long. Per the germline V gene, CDR1 is SGHRS and CDR2 is YFSETQ. CDR3 in DNA: TGCGCCAGCAGCTTGGATACAGGGCTGAACACCGGGGAGCTGTTTTTT. Its protein product is CASSLDTGLNTGELFF.

This chain links TRBV14 with TRBJ1-6; 7 bases agree with TRBD1. V lost 8 bases, J lost 6 bases, and 4 bases stayed unmatched. The CDR3 sequence is 13 residues long. Germline CDR1 reads SGHDN; CDR2 reads FVKESK. CDR3 residues: CASRDSLNSPLHF. The CDR3 bases are TGTGCCAGCCGGGACAGTCTTAATTCACCCCTCCACTTT.

This chain joins TRBV2 and TRBJ2-1; 8 bases line up with TRBD2. The CDR3 has 15 amino acids. Trimming took 7 bases from V and 4 from J; bases not matched to a gene: 9. CDR1 is SNHLY, CDR2 FYNNEI, per germline. The CDR3 DNA sequence: TGTGCCAGCAAGGGAGCGGGGGCGGGATACAATGAGCAGTTCTTC. It translates to CASKGAGAGYNEQFF. Based on the CDR3 plus reference TRBV2 and TRBJ2-1, the full variable domain is EPEVTQTPSHQVTQMGQEVILRCVPISNHLYFYWYRQILGQKVEFLVSFYNNEISEKSEIFDDQFSVERPDGSNFTLKIRSTKLEDSAMYFCASKGAGAGYNEQFFGPGTRLTVL.

This clone was picked up a small number of times. V gene TRBV24-1 combines with J gene TRBJ2-1, with D tentatively TRBD1 (5 bases). The germline CDR1 and CDR2 sequences are KGHDR and SFDVKD. Trimming left V 4 bases short and J 8 bases short, with 14 bases between. There are 14 residues in the CDR3. The CDR3 bases are TGTGCCACCAGTGACGCCGACAGAACTTATGAGCAGTTCTTC. Translating gives CATSDADRTYEQFF.

The chain joins TRBV4-2 to TRBJ2-2; no clear D gene. CDR1 is LGHNA, CDR2 YNFKEQ, per germline. Trimming shortened V by 0 bases and J by 5 bases, and 10 bases separated the two germline ends. The CDR3 sequence is 15 residues long. CDR3 sequence (DNA): TGTGCCAGCAGCCAAGAGCGCCCGTGGACCGGGGAGCTGTTTTTT. This codes for CASSQERPWTGELFF.

V and J are TRBV28 and TRBJ1-2; 8 bases line up with TRBD1. This CDR3 spans 15 amino acids. V dropped 4 bases and J dropped 2; count of bases not matched to a gene: 6. Germline-derived CDR1 and CDR2 are MDHEN and SYDVKM. CDR3 loop: CASSSPAGGNYGYTF. The CDR3 nucleotides read TGTGCCAGCAGTTCCCCTGCAGGGGGCAACTATGGCTACACCTTC.

The gene calls are TRBV29-1 and TRBJ2-5; a possible D gene is TRBD1 (5 bases). V was trimmed by 7 bases and J by 1 base, leaving 10 bases between them. This CDR3 is 12 amino acids long. CDR1 and CDR2 (germline): SQVTM, ANQGSEA. CDR3 DNA: TGCAGCGCCGGACATAGCCAAGAGACCCAGTACTTC. Protein: CSAGHSQETQYF.

The genes are TRBV24-1 and TRBJ2-7; D possibly corresponds to TRBD1 (6 bases). Trimming stripped 3 bases from V and 1 base from J, with 9 bases between. Germline V gives CDR1 KGHDR, CDR2 SFDVKD. The CDR3 covers 14 residues. This CDR3 reads CATSDADRSYEQYF. In nucleotides, the CDR3 is TGTGCCACCAGTGATGCGGACAGATCCTACGAGCAGTACTTC.

The J gene is TRBJ2-7, the V gene TRBV6-2 or TRBV6-3; 10 bases match TRBD1. CDR1 is MNHEY and CDR2 is SVGEGT in the germline V gene. The junction had 5 bases not matched to a gene; V was cut back by 2 bases and J by 4 bases. This CDR3 is 15 amino acids long. The DNA for the CDR3 is TGTGCCAGCAGTTACCCGGGACAGGGGACTTACGAGCAGTACTTC. Protein: CASSYPGQGTYEQYF.

This clone was counted between two and nine times. The V and J genes are TRBV21-1 and TRBJ2-3; the table's D call of TRBD1 was not tested on the DNA. TRBV21-1 is an annotated pseudogene. The CDR3 consists of 14 residues. The CDR3 sequence: CASSKDRQGRTQYF. The CDR3 DNA reads as TGTGCCAGCAGCAAAGACCGACAGGGCCGTACGCAGTATTTT.

The chain couples TRBV14 to TRBJ2-3; the match to TRBD2 covers 9 bases. J gave up 6 bases and V 4 bases, and 11 bases lay outside the gene matches. This CDR3 contains 16 residues. From germline, CDR1 is SGHDN and CDR2 FVKESK. The CDR3 DNA follows: TGTGCCAGCAGCCGGCACCTAGCGGGAAGGGTGGATACGCAGTATTTT. Its protein product is CASSRHLAGRVDTQYF.

The rearrangement joins TRBV5-1 to TRBJ1-2; maybe TRBD1 (6 bases). The CDR3 is 13 amino acids. V dropped 6 bases and J dropped 2 bases, with 11 bases sitting between them. Germline V gene lookup returns CDR1 SGHRS and CDR2 YFSETQ. The CDR3 here is CASTDRTNYGYTF. The CDR3, as DNA: TGCGCCAGCACAGACAGGACCAACTATGGCTACACCTTC.

This rearrangement joins TRBV7-8 to TRBJ2-1, with 8 bases that match TRBD1. J lost 1 base, V lost 6 bases, and 11 bases had no gene match. This CDR3 has 17 amino acids. Germline CDR1 SGHVS, CDR2 FQNEAQ. CDR3 sequence: CASRRLPGQVSYNEQFF. CDR3 nucleotide sequence: TGTGCCAGCAGGCGTCTTCCGGGACAGGTTTCCTACAATGAGCAGTTCTTC.

The chain is built from TRBV10-3 and TRBJ1-3; 7 bases line up with TRBD1. The V segment lost 2 bases and the J segment 6 bases; nucleotides outside the gene matches: 4. The CDR3 loop spans 14 amino acids. Germline CDR1 is ENHRY and CDR2 is SYGVKD. This CDR3 is CAISEAGGENTIYF. CDR3 DNA sequence: TGTGCCATCAGTGAGGCAGGGGGTGAAAACACCATATATTTT.

The CDR3 reads CASSPIGTGNNYGYTF. CDR3 sequence (DNA): TGTGCCAGCAGCCCCATCGGGACAGGGAATAACTATGGCTACACCTTC. V gene TRBV11-2 combines with J gene TRBJ1-2; TRBD1 matches at 9 bases. The CDR3 has 16 amino acids. With V trimmed by 5 bases and J by 1 base, 8 bases remained unmatched. Germline V lookup: CDR1 SGHAT, CDR2 FQNNGV.

This clone has just a few counts. The CDR3 protein is CASSQGRRNTGELFF. Written as DNA, the CDR3 is TGTGCCAGCAGCCAAGGAAGGAGGAACACCGGGGAGCTGTTTTTT. The rearrangement links TRBV13 to TRBJ2-2; D gene uncertain. V was shortened by 5 bases and J by 1 base, with 11 bases between the two germline ends. CDR1 and CDR2 from the germline V gene are PRHDT and FYEKMQ (reference sequence). The CDR3 extends over 15 amino acids. Full variable domain (rest looked up from reference TRBV13 and TRBJ2-2): AAGVIQSPRHLIKEKRETATLKCYPIPRHDTVYWYQQGPGQDPQFLISFYEKMQSDKGSIPDRFSAQQFSDYHSELNMSSLELGDSALYFCASSQGRRNTGELFFGEGSRLTVL.

The chain combines TRBV11-2 with TRBJ1-6; D is ambiguous. V lost 5 bases, J lost 5 bases, and 7 bases lay in between. The germline CDR1 and CDR2 sequences are SGHAT and FQNNGV. This CDR3 comprises 13 residues. DNA for the CDR3: TGTGCCAGCAGCCGGAGGGATAATTCACCCCTCCACTTT. It codes for CASSRRDNSPLHF.

This chain connects TRBV7-2 to TRBJ1-5; 7 bases match TRBD1. The germline gives CDR1 SGHTA, CDR2 FQGNSA. With 5 bases clipped from V and 11 bases from J, the junction kept 12 bases outside the gene matches. This CDR3 has 14 residues. The CDR3 spells CASSHTGASPSQHF. CDR3 sequence (DNA): TGTGCCAGCAGCCATACAGGGGCCTCCCCCTCCCAGCATTTT.

The CDR3 loop is CASSPILLYRGGSYEQYF. DNA for the CDR3: TGTGCCAGCAGCCCCATCCTCCTCTACAGGGGGGGATCCTACGAGCAGTACTTC. The chain couples TRBV3-1 (or the pseudogene TRBV3-2) to TRBJ2-7; the D gene is possibly TRBD1 (8 bases). The CDR3 runs to 18 residues. CDR1 and CDR2 from the germline V gene are LGHDT and YNNKEL (reference sequence). V was clipped by 4 bases and J by 1 base, with 23 bases between them.

The rearrangement joins TRBV3-1 (or the pseudogene TRBV3-2) to TRBJ2-3; the D gene is possibly TRBD1 (6 bases). V was trimmed by 4 bases and J by 0 bases, leaving 14 bases between them. CDR1 is LGHDT and CDR2 is YNNKEL in the germline V gene (reference sequence). The CDR3 runs to 16 residues. This chain's CDR3 is CASSPEVDRSTDTQYF. The DNA of the CDR3 is TGTGCCAGCAGCCCAGAGGTCGACAGGAGCACAGATACGCAGTATTTT.

CDR3 residues: CSASIGTSPGQTQYF. The CDR3 DNA is TGCAGTGCTAGTATTGGGACTAGCCCCGGCCAGACCCAGTACTTC. The chain is built from TRBV20-1 and TRBJ2-5; 9 nucleotides line up with TRBD2. J gave up 6 bases and V 3 bases, and 11 bases lay outside the gene matches. The germline V gene encodes CDR1 DFQATT and CDR2 SNEGSKA (reference sequence). This CDR3 has 15 amino acids.

CDR3 region: CASSPQGEWGNQPQHF. The CDR3 DNA follows: TGTGCCAGCTCACCCCAGGGGGAATGGGGCAATCAGCCCCAGCATTTT. The rearrangement links TRBV18 to TRBJ1-5; 7 bases match TRBD1. In germline, CDR1 is KGHSH, CDR2 LQKENI. The CDR3 has 16 residues. The ends lost 3 bases at V and 2 bases at J; junction bases unmatched: 7.